The clone carrying this TCR beta chain occurred a few times. Its antigen is unknown. The data derive from a study of CD8 T cells in ankylosing spondylitis. In TCRdb, the 5' RACE reads were re-called with MiXCR into one record per CDR3 protein. The data contain 200,000 to 250,000 distinct CDR3 sequences, approximately 20% of them singletons. The V segment lost 3 bases and the J segment 7 bases; nucleotides outside the gene matches: 9. The CDR3 has 15 residues. Study-level results: Characteristic of ankylosing spondylitis blood, it appeared, was a TCR beta motif comprising 7 to 9 highly homologous variants.

The sample was blood, either unsorted or a sorted T cell fraction (not recorded which). This chain joins TRBV12-3 or TRBV12-4 and TRBJ2-3; 8 nucleotides align to TRBD2. The receptor comes from a male donor with ankylosing spondylitis. CDR3 sequence: CASSFTGGVANTQYF. The CDR3 DNA reads TGTGCCAGCAGTTTTACGGGGGGGGTGGCGAATACGCAGTATTTT.